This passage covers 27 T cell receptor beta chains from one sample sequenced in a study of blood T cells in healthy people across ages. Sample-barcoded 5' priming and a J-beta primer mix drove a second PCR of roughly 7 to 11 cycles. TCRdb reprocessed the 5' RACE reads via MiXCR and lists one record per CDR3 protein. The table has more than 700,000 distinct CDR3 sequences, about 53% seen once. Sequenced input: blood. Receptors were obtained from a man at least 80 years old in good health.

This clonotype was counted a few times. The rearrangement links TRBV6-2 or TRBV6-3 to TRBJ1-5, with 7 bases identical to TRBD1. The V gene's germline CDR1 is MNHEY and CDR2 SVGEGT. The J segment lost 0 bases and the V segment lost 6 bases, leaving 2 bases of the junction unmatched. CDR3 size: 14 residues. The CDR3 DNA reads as TGTGCCAGCAGAAAGGGGGCTAGCAATCAGCCCCAGCATTTT. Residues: CASRKGASNQPQHF.

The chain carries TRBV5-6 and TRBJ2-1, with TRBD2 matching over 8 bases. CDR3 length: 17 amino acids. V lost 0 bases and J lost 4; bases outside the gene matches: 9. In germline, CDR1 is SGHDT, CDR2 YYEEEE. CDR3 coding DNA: TGTGCCAGCAGCTTGGCCGGGGGGGGCTACGAGTACAATGAGCAGTTCTTC. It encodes CASSLAGGGYEYNEQFF.

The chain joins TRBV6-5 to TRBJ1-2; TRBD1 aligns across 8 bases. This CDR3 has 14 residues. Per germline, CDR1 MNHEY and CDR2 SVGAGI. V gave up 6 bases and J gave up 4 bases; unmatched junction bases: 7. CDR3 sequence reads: CASRPTDRGYGYTF. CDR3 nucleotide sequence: TGTGCCAGCAGACCGACTGACAGGGGCTATGGCTACACCTTC.

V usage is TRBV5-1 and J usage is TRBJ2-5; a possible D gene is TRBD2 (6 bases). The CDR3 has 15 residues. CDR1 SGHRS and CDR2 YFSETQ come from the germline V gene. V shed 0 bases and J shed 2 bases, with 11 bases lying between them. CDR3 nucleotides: TGCGCCAGCAGCTTGGCCCGCGGGGTTCAAGAGACCCAGTACTTC. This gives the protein CASSLARGVQETQYF.

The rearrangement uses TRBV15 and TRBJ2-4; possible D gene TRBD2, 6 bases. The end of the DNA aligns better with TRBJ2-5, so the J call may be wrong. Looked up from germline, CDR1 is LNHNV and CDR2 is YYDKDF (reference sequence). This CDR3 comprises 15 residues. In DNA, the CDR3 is TGTGCCACCAGCAGAGATGTAGTGGGGGGAGAGACCCAGTACTTC. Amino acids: CATSRDVVGGETQYF.

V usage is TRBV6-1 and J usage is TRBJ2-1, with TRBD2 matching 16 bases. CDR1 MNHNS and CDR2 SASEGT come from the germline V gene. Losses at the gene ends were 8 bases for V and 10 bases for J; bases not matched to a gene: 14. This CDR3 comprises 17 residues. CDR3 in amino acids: CASVRGTSGRAPVEQFF. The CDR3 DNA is TGTGCCAGCGTCCGGGGGACTAGCGGGAGGGCTCCCGTAGAGCAGTTCTTC.

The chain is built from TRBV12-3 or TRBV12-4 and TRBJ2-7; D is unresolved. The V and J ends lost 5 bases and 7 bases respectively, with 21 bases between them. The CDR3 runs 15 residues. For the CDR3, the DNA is TGTGCCAGCAGTCCACGGATAGGGATGGGTAATGAGCAGTACTTC. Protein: CASSPRIGMGNEQYF.

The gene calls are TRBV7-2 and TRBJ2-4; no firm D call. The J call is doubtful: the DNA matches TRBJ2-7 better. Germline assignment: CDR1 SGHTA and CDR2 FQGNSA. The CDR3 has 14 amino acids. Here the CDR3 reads CASSLATQSYEQYF. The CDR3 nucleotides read TGTGCCAGCAGCTTAGCGACACAGAGCTACGAGCAGTACTTC.

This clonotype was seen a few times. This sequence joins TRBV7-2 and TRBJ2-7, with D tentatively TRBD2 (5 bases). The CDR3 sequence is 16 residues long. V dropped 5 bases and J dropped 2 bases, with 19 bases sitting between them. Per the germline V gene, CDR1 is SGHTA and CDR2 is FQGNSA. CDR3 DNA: TGTGCCAGCAGCCTCCCCTTGCGGGCCCGGGCCTACGAGCAGTACTTC. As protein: CASSLPLRARAYEQYF.

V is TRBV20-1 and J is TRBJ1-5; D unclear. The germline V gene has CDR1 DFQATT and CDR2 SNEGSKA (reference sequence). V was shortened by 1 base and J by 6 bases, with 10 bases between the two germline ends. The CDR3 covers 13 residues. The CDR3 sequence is CSARVGEGQPQHF. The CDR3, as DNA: TGCAGTGCTAGAGTTGGGGAGGGTCAGCCCCAGCATTTT.

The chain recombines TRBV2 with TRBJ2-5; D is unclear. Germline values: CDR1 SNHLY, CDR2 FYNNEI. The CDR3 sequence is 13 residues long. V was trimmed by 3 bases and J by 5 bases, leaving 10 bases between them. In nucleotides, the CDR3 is TGTGCCAGCAGTGATACGTTTGGGGAGACCCAGTACTTC. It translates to CASSDTFGETQYF.

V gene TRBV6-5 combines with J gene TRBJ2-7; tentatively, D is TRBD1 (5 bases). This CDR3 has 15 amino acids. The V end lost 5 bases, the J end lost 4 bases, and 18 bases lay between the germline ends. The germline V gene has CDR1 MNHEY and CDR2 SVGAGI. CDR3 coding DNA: TGTGCCAGCAGTAGGGGCGGAACACGTACATACGAGCAGTACTTC. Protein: CASSRGGTRTYEQYF.

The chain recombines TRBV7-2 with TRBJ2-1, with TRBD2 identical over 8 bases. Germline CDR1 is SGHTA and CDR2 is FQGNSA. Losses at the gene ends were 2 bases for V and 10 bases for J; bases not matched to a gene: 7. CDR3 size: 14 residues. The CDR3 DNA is TGTGCCAGCAGCTTATCGGGAGGGCCCAGGGAGCAGTTCTTC. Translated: CASSLSGGPREQFF.

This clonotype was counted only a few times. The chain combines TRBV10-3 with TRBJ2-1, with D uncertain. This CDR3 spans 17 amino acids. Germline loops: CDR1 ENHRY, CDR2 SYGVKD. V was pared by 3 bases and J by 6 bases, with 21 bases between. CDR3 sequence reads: CAISDPTPRFLGNEQFF. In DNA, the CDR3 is TGTGCCATCAGTGACCCGACACCTCGGTTTTTGGGCAATGAGCAGTTCTTC.

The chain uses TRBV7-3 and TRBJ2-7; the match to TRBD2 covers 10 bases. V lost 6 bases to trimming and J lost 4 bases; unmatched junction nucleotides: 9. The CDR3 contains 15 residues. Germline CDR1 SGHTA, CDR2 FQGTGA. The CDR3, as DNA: TGTGCCAGCAGTCCAGCGGGAGGGCCCCTGTACGAGCAGTACTTC. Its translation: CASSPAGGPLYEQYF. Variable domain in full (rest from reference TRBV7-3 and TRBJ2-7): GAGVSQTPSNKVTEKGKYVELRCDPISGHTALYWYRQSLGQGPEFLIYFQGTGAADDSGLPNDRFFAVRPEGSVSTLKIQRTERGDSAVYLCASSPAGGPLYEQYFGPGTRLTVT.

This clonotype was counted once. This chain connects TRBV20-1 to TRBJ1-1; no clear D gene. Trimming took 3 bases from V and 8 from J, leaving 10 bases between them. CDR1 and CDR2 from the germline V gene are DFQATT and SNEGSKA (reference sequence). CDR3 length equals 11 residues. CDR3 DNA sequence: TGCAGTGCTAGCAGAGCAGTGGAAGCTTTCTTT. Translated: CSASRAVEAFF.

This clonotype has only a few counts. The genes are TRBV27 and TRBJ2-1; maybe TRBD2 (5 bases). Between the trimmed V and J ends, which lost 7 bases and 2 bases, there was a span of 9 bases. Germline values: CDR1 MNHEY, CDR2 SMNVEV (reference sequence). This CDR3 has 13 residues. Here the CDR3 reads CASKAGAYNEQFF. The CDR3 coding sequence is TGTGCCAGCAAGGCGGGCGCCTACAATGAGCAGTTCTTC.

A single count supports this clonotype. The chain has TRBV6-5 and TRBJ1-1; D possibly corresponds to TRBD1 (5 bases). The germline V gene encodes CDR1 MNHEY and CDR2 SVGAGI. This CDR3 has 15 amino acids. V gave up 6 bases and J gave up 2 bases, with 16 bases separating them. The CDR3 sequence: CASSRPGTVNTEAFF. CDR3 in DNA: TGTGCCAGCAGCCGCCCCGGGACCGTAAACACTGAAGCTTTCTTT.

In DNA form, the CDR3 reads TGTGCCACCAGTGACTCTACAGGGACAGGGGGCCCCTACAATGAGCAGTTCTTC. Its protein is CATSDSTGTGGPYNEQFF. This rearrangement joins TRBV24-1 to TRBJ2-1; 12 bases map to TRBD1. Looked up from germline, CDR1 is KGHDR and CDR2 is SFDVKD. V lost 4 bases and J lost 2; bases outside the gene matches: 8. The CDR3 loop spans 18 amino acids.

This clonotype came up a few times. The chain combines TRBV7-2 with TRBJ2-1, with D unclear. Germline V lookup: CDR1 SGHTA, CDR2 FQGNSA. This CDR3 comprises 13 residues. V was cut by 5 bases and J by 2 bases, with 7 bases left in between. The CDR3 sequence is CASSRPAYNEQFF. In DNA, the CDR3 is TGTGCCAGCAGCCGGCCGGCCTACAATGAGCAGTTCTTC.

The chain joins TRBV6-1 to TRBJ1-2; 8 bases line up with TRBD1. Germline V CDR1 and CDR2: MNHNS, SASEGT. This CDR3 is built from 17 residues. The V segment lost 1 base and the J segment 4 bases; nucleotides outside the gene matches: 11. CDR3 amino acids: CASSEGGTGSFSYGYTF. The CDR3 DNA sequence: TGTGCCAGCAGTGAAGGAGGGACAGGATCCTTTTCCTATGGCTACACCTTC.

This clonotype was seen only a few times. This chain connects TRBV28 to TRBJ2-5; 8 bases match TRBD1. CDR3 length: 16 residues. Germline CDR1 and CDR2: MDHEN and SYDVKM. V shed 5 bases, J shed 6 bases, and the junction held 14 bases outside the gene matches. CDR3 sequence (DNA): TGTGCCAGCAGTCCGCCCTCCACCAGGGGGCTGCAGACCCAGTACTTC. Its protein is CASSPPSTRGLQTQYF.

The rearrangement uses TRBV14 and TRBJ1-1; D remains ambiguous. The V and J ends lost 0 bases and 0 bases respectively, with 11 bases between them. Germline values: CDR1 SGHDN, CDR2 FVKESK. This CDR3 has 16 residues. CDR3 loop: CASSQDRWVMNTEAFF. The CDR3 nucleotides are TGTGCCAGCAGCCAAGATCGTTGGGTGATGAACACTGAAGCTTTCTTT. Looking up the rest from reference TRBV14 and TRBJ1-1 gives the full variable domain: EAGVTQFPSHSVIEKGQTVTLRCDPISGHDNLYWYRRVMGKEIKFLLHFVKESKQDESGMPNNRFLAERTGGTYSTLKVQPAELEDSGVYFCASSQDRWVMNTEAFFGQGTRLTVV.

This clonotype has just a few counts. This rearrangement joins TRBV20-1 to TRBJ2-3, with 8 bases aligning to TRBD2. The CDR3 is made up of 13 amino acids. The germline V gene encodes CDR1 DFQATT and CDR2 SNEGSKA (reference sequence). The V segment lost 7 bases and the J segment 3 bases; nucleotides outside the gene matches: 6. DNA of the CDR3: TGCAGTGGGTTGCGGGAGGTTACAGATACGCAGTATTTT. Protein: CSGLREVTDTQYF.

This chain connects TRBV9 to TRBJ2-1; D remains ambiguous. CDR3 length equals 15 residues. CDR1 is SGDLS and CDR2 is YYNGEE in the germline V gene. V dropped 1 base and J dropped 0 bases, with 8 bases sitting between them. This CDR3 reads CASSVFNDSYNEQFF. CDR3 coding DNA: TGTGCCAGCAGCGTATTTAACGACTCCTACAATGAGCAGTTCTTC.

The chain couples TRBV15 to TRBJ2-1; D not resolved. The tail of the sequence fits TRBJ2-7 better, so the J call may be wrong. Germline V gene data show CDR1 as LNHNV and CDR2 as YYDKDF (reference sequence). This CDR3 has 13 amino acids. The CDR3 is CATSNGGQGQQYF. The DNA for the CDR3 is TGTGCCACCAGCAACGGTGGTCAAGGACAGCAGTACTTC.

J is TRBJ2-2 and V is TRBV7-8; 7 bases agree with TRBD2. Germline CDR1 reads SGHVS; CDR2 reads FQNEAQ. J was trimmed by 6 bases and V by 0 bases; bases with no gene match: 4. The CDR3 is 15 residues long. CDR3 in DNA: TGTGCCAGCAGCTTAGCGCTCGGACTAGCCGGGGAGCTGTTTTTT. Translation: CASSLALGLAGELFF.